A single T cell receptor (beta chain) is shown here with its context. This clonotype was seen a handful of times. It has no known antigen specificity. No base-level quality is on record; no much larger clone is a single base apart. The V and J ends are trimmed by 4 bases and 4 bases, leaving 23 bases between them. CDR1 and CDR2 are drawn from the germline V gene: MGHRA, YSYEKL. Its CDR3 holds 17 amino acids, cysteine through phenylalanine. Left in the record is the CDR3 DNA by itself, 51 bases read in frame from the first base. Every donor was a healthy Caucasian. Three pairs of female monozygotic twins, all aged roughly 18 to 29 years, were included in the twin cohort. Positive isolation kits from Invitrogen were used to isolate the CD4+ and CD8+ T cell populations. Library method: 5' RACE. Instrument used: Illumina HiSeq 2000. A universal primer binding site was introduced by template switching, and a unique molecular identifier was present in the final cDNA, enabling accurate counting of TCR cDNA molecules. Specific primers in the conserved constant-segment region were used to synthesize first-strand cDNA for the TCR alpha and beta chains. To control for contamination, each cDNA library was double barcoded with a SMART-Mk sample barcode plus Illumina barcodes. Two successive PCR steps introduced TruSeq adapter sequences along with Illumina sample barcodes. The Illumina HiSeq platform was used with custom primers to sequence TCR alpha and beta cDNA libraries. The authors' pipeline ran thus. Unique molecular identifiers were extracted from raw reads with MiGEC, and CDR3 positions were determined with MiXCR. For each individual, recombination models were inferred using an EM algorithm with the repgenHMM and IGoR tools. The analysis of shared clonotypes was done with the tcR package in R, with sharing normalized by the product of cloneset sizes. To study raw recombination free of thymic and clonal selection effects, out-of-frame nonproductive sequences were analyzed. In-frame beta chains were kept once TCRdb had trimmed the public reads at Q25 with fastp and called clones with MiXCR. Entries that share a CDR3 protein sequence are merged under the most common genes and DNA. These V and J calls rely on TCRdb rather than the paper's analysis. Here the sample has more than 400,000 distinct CDR3 sequences; roughly 15% occur a single time. The ten largest make up 0.44% of the sample.

These data come from a study of identical twins (dated by TCRdb to 2016 to 2017). For context, the study as a whole: To test whether fetal clonotypes persist, the study used deep sequencing on TCR alpha and beta repertoires from monozygotic twins, unrelated adults of various ages, and cord blood. To rule out contamination, replicate twin experiments were performed at different times with different library preparation protocols.

General findings and caveats noted by the study authors: Zero-insertion analyses could be partly confounded by invariant T cells such as MAIT and iNKT, although diverse VJ usage argued against such confounding for most clonotypes. Because the same donors could not be followed over many years, the conclusions depended on cross-sectional statistical analysis. A weaker excess of twin sharing was found in beta out-of-frame sequences because the signal-to-noise ratio was lowered by fewer shared sequences. In monozygotic twins, recombination models systematically underestimated out-of-frame TCR alpha sharing, but the models matched the sharing seen between unrelated individuals. Fewer insertions were carried by abundant cord blood beta clonotypes, a similar but weaker trend appeared in young adult naive repertoires, and no such trend appeared in memory repertoires. Out-of-frame TCR alpha sequences shared between twins showed an excess of low generation-probability sequences compared with coincidental sharing between unrelated individuals.

In addition, the sample was reused for a study of yellow fever vaccine responses in identical twins. As noted in the second study: According to the authors, the vaccine-induced T cell response in identical twins seemed to be partly convergent and partly specific to each individual. In identical twins, the study followed T cell clones that responded to the vaccine with precision.

The sequence derives from a woman aged 18-29 years in good health. The chain is assembled from TRBV4-1 and TRBJ2-7; 6 matching bases give a weak D call of TRBD1. Sequencing was carried out using CD4+ T cells sorted from blood. In nucleotides, the sequence is TGCGCCAGCAGCCCAAGCGACAGGTTAGGCCGGTATTACGAGCAGTACTTC. It is translated as CASSPSDRLGRYYEQYF.